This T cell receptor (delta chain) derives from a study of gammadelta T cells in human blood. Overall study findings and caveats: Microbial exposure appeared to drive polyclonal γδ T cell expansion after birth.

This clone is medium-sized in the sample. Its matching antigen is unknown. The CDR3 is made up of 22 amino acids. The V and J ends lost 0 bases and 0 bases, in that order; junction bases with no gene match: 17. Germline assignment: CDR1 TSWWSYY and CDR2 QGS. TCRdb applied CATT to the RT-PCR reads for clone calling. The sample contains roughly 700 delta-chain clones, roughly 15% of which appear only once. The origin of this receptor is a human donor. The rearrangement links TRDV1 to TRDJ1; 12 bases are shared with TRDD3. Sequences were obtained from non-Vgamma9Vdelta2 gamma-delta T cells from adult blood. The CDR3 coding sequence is TGTGCTCTTGGGGAACTTAAGGCTTGGTACTGGGGGATACCCGATTACACCGATAAACTCATCTTT. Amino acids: CALGELKAWYWGIPDYTDKLIF.